A selection of T cell receptor beta chains follows, all from one sample in a study of control samples from healthy donors and cancer patients. Sequencing was performed with immunoSEQ multiplex PCR; in TCRdb, only in-frame clones are kept and a portion is missing. This table has some 200,000 clones, 85% to 95% appearing once. What was sequenced was blood. The source of these receptors is a man in his fifties in good health. Both conserved end residues are part of each CDR3. The D gene is left open where the match is weak. Size is stated for part of the rows, as once, few or many counts, or as a class when the clone is expanded.

D gene,J gene,clone size,V gene,CDR3 protein,CDR3 DNA
-,TRBJ2-5,-,TRBV3-1/TRBV3-2,CASSPRGTETQYF,TGTGCCAGCAGTCCCAGGGGAACAGAGACCCAGTACTTC
-,TRBJ1-1,-,TRBV19,CASSIGWSGINTEAFF,TGTGCCAGTAGTATAGGTTGGTCAGGGATTAACACTGAAGCTTTCTTT
-,TRBJ2-3,-,TRBV18,CASSPDTDTQYF,TGTGCCAGCTCACCAGACACAGATACGCAGTATTTT
TRBD1,TRBJ2-7,-,TRBV7-2,CASSLWTGPYEQYF,TGTGCCAGCAGCCTATGGACAGGCCCCTACGAGCAGTACTTC
-,TRBJ1-5,-,TRBV6-6,CASSYSALNQPQHF,TGTGCCAGCAGTTACTCGGCTCTTAATCAGCCCCAGCATTTT
TRBD1,TRBJ1-1,once,TRBV9,CASSDRGGVSTEAFF,TGTGCCAGCAGCGACAGGGGTGGGGTGAGCACTGAAGCTTTCTTT
-,TRBJ1-2,-,TRBV6-5,CASSSQTGGYTF,TGTGCCAGCAGTTCTCAGACGGGTGGCTACACCTTC
TRBD1,TRBJ1-1,-,TRBV28,CASSRLQGRTEAFF,TGTGCCAGCAGCCGGCTACAGGGGAGGACTGAAGCTTTCTTT
-,TRBJ1-2,once,TRBV6-5,CASSYSGVPNGYTF,TGTGCCAGCAGTTACTCGGGGGTCCCCAACGGCTACACCTTC
TRBD1,TRBJ1-2,-,TRBV7-8,CASSLTAGGKGYTF,TGTGCCAGCAGCTTAACAGCAGGGGGCAAGGGCTACACCTTC
-,TRBJ1-2,-,TRBV10-3,CAISPGTNYGYTF,TGTGCCATCAGCCCCGGGACGAACTATGGCTACACCTTC
-,TRBJ1-6,-,TRBV3-1/TRBV3-2,CASSRGPWPLHF,TGTGCCAGCAGCCGAGGGCCGTGGCCCCTCCACTTT
-,TRBJ1-5,-,TRBV6-5,CASIYREVSNQPQHF,TGTGCCAGCATATACAGGGAGGTGAGCAATCAGCCCCAGCATTTT
-,TRBJ2-7,-,TRBV5-4,CASSLRDTPYEQYF,TGTGCCAGCAGCTTGAGGGACACCCCATACGAGCAGTACTTC
-,TRBJ2-7,-,TRBV19,CASSIRERLFSEQYF,TGTGCCAGTAGTATAAGGGAACGGTTATTCTCCGAGCAGTACTTC
-,TRBJ2-2,-,TRBV7-9,CASTPVASGGELFF,TGTGCCAGCACCCCGGTGGCATCAGGCGGGGAGCTGTTTTTT
TRBD1,TRBJ1-1,-,TRBV19,CASSPQGGRVTEAFF,TGTGCCAGTAGCCCCCAGGGGGGGCGGGTCACTGAAGCTTTCTTT
-,TRBJ2-7,-,TRBV3-1/TRBV3-2,CASSPRTERNEQYF,TGTGCCAGCAGCCCCCGGACGGAACGGAACGAGCAGTACTTC
-,TRBJ1-2,-,TRBV28,CASSLISLGGRRGYTF,TGTGCCAGCAGTTTGATTTCGCTCGGGGGCCGAAGGGGCTACACCTTC
-,TRBJ2-1,-,TRBV6-5,CASSYSGLFPHDEQFF,TGTGCCAGCAGTTACTCGGGACTTTTTCCCCACGATGAGCAGTTCTTC
TRBD1,TRBJ2-6,-,TRBV19,CASGTVGANVLTF,TGTGCCAGTGGGACAGTCGGGGCCAACGTCCTGACTTTC
-,TRBJ1-1,-,TRBV3-1/TRBV3-2,CASSQANMGDTEAFF,TGTGCCAGCAGCCAAGCCAACATGGGGGACACTGAAGCTTTCTTT
-,TRBJ1-5,-,TRBV10-2,CASSERVARMAQHF,TGCGCCAGCAGTGAGAGGGTTGCGCGAATGGCCCAGCATTTT
TRBD1,TRBJ1-6,once,TRBV23-1,CATTPRDRGPIENSPLHF,TGCGCCACCACCCCCCGTGACAGGGGGCCGATTGAAAATTCACCCCTCCACTTT
-,TRBJ1-2,once,TRBV19,CASSMGYGYTF,TGTGCCAGTAGTATGGGCTATGGCTACACCTTC
TRBD1,TRBJ1-1,-,TRBV7-6,CASSRPGTGLGTEAFF,TGTGCCAGCAGCCGTCCCGGGACAGGGTTGGGCACTGAAGCTTTCTTT
-,TRBJ1-1,-,TRBV5-1,CASSLDLETEAFF,TGCGCCAGCAGCTTGGACTTGGAGACTGAAGCTTTCTTT
-,TRBJ1-2,-,TRBV3-1/TRBV3-2,CASSQGSAGDYGYTF,TGTGCCAGCAGCCAAGGTTCAGCAGGCGACTATGGCTACACCTTC